A single sample gave rise to the 30 T cell receptor beta chains below, sequenced in a study of cytomegalovirus exposure and HLA in healthy donors. Here immunoSEQ multiplex PCR was the method, and the copy in TCRdb shows in-frame clones only, minus some. The repertoire holds tens of thousands of clones, with roughly nine tenths as singletons. Sequencing input: PBMCs. The receptors stem from a man aged 18-30 years in good health and CMV-seronegative.

V usage is TRBV29-1 and J usage is TRBJ2-1, with D possibly TRBD1 on 7 matching bases. Germline V gene lookup returns CDR1 SQVTM and CDR2 ANQGSEA. This CDR3 is built from 15 residues. Trimming shortened V by 2 bases and J by 6 bases, and 17 bases separated the two germline ends. The CDR3 sequence: CSVESGEDRFNEQFF. In nucleotides, the CDR3 is TGCAGCGTTGAATCGGGGGAGGACAGGTTCAATGAGCAGTTCTTC.

CDR3 sequence (DNA): TGTGCCAGCAGTGACCGGGGTTATACGCAGTATTTT. This translates into CASSDRGYTQYF. This chain joins TRBV2 and TRBJ2-3; D is possibly TRBD2 (5 bases). Germline values: CDR1 SNHLY, CDR2 FYNNEI. Between the trimmed V and J ends, which lost 3 bases and 7 bases, there was a span of 8 bases. The CDR3 is made up of 12 amino acids.

The chain employs TRBV7-8 and TRBJ2-2, with 7 positions matching TRBD1. V lost 4 bases to trimming and J lost 0 bases; unmatched junction nucleotides: 5. The germline CDR1 and CDR2 sequences are SGHVS and FQNEAQ. This CDR3 is built from 16 residues. The CDR3 here is CASSSTGTANTGELFF. The CDR3 DNA sequence: TGTGCCAGCAGCTCGACCGGGACAGCGAACACCGGGGAGCTGTTTTTT.

The count of this clone is one. The CDR3: CASSPREVAYNEQFF. CDR3 DNA: TGTGCCAGCAGCCCGCGGGAGGTGGCCTACAATGAGCAGTTCTTC. This chain uses TRBV7-2 with TRBJ2-1; 8 bases fit TRBD2. The germline V gene has CDR1 SGHTA and CDR2 FQGNSA. V dropped 5 bases and J dropped 2; count of bases not matched to a gene: 5. The CDR3 covers 15 residues.

The gene calls are TRBV6-5 and TRBJ2-1; TRBD1 might be the D (5 bases). CDR1 and CDR2 from the germline V gene are MNHEY and SVGAGI. V lost 0 bases, J lost 7 bases, and 13 bases lay in between. The CDR3 runs to 15 residues. DNA for the CDR3: TGTGCCAGCAGTTACTCGGACATCACTGTGAATGAGCAGTTCTTC. This codes for CASSYSDITVNEQFF.

This clone occurred a few times. The chain joins TRBV19 to TRBJ1-5; the match to TRBD1 covers 8 bases. Unmatched junction bases numbered 5, after V lost 5 bases and J lost 5 bases. Germline V lookup: CDR1 LNHDA, CDR2 SQIVND (reference sequence). This CDR3 is 14 amino acids long. CDR3 DNA: TGTGCCAGTAGTGAGCGCAGGGGGCATCAGCCCCAGCATTTT. As protein: CASSERRGHQPQHF.

V and J are TRBV5-4 and TRBJ2-3; D gene ambiguous. Trimming shortened V by 4 bases and J by 0 bases, and 3 bases separated the two germline ends. The germline V gene encodes CDR1 SGHNT and CDR2 YYREEE (reference sequence). This CDR3 contains 12 residues. The DNA for the CDR3 is TGTGCCAGCAGCCAAAGCACAGATACGCAGTATTTT. It translates to CASSQSTDTQYF.

CDR3 in amino acids: CASKRQGYEQYF. CDR3 bases: TGTGCCAGCAAAAGACAGGGGTACGAGCAGTACTTC. The chain has TRBV6-1 and TRBJ2-7; 8 positions match TRBD1. The CDR3 spans 12 residues. The trim removed 7 bases at V and 4 bases at J, leaving 3 bases unmatched. CDR1 is MNHNS, CDR2 SASEGT, per germline.

This rearrangement joins TRBV6-5 to TRBJ1-3; 7 nucleotides agree with TRBD1. The CDR3 is 15 amino acids. V shed 6 bases, J shed 1 base, and the junction held 6 bases outside the gene matches. The germline gives CDR1 MNHEY, CDR2 SVGAGI. The CDR3: CASSTPTGSGNTIYF. The DNA of the CDR3 is TGTGCCAGCAGCACACCGACAGGGTCTGGAAACACCATATATTTT.

The rearrangement links TRBV2 to TRBJ1-4; tentatively, D is TRBD1 (6 bases). This CDR3 spans 14 amino acids. The V end lost 8 bases, the J end lost 0 bases, and 10 bases lay between the germline ends. Germline CDR1 and CDR2: SNHLY and FYNNEI. This CDR3 reads CASRTGTTNEKLFF. In nucleotides, the CDR3 is TGTGCCAGCCGAACAGGGACAACTAATGAAAAACTGTTTTTT.

This clone was recorded many times. V and J are TRBV2 and TRBJ2-2; D is unclear. This CDR3 is built from 13 residues. The ends were cut back, 3 bases at V and 3 bases at J, with 5 bases in the middle. Germline values: CDR1 SNHLY, CDR2 FYNNEI. In DNA form, the CDR3 reads TGTGCCAGCAGTGACGGTTACACCGGGGAGCTGTTTTTT. Translating gives CASSDGYTGELFF.

The genes are TRBV11-1 and TRBJ2-7, with 7 bases aligning to TRBD2. V trimming: 1 base; J trimming: 0 bases; junction bases outside the gene matches: 3. This CDR3 has 15 amino acids. Germline CDR1 SGHAT, CDR2 FQDESV (reference sequence). This CDR3 is CASSLEGGSSYEQYF. The CDR3, as DNA: TGTGCCAGCAGCTTAGAGGGCGGGAGCTCCTACGAGCAGTACTTC. Filled out from reference TRBV11-1 and TRBJ2-7, the complete variable domain reads EAEVAQSPRYKITEKSQAVAFWCDPISGHATLYWYRQILGQGPELLVQFQDESVVDDSQLPKDRFSAERLKGVDSTLKIQPAELGDSAMYLCASSLEGGSSYEQYFGPGTRLTVT.

This sequence joins TRBV10-3 and TRBJ2-3; 7 nucleotides align to TRBD1. This CDR3 spans 15 amino acids. Germline CDR1 and CDR2: ENHRY and SYGVKD. The J segment lost 0 bases and the V segment lost 6 bases, leaving 6 bases of the junction unmatched. In DNA form, the CDR3 reads TGTGCCATCAGGAGACAGGGAGCTAGCACAGATACGCAGTATTTT. This gives the protein CAIRRQGASTDTQYF.

This chain joins TRBV2 and TRBJ2-1; D possibly corresponds to TRBD1 (6 bases). The germline V and J ends were trimmed by 5 bases and 5 bases, with 10 bases remaining between them. The length of the CDR3 is 13 residues. Looked up from germline, CDR1 is SNHLY and CDR2 is FYNNEI. The CDR3 here is CASSYYRDNEQFF. The CDR3 region has the DNA TGTGCCAGCAGTTATTACAGGGACAATGAGCAGTTCTTC.

The chain links TRBV27 to TRBJ1-5, with 10 bases fitting TRBD1. Germline values: CDR1 MNHEY, CDR2 SMNVEV (reference sequence). With V trimmed by 3 bases and J by 7 bases, 3 bases remained unmatched. This CDR3 region has 14 residues. The CDR3 sequence is CASSLGQGIQPQHF. The CDR3 DNA follows: TGTGCCAGCAGTTTGGGACAGGGGATCCAGCCCCAGCATTTT.

The chain links TRBV5-8 to TRBJ2-1, with 10 bases lining up with TRBD2. The CDR3 length is 15 residues. The germline gives CDR1 SGHTS, CDR2 YDEGEE. V gave up 0 bases and J gave up 7 bases; unmatched junction bases: 4. The CDR3 nucleotides are TGTGCCAGCAGCTTGGCAAAGCGGGAGGGGAATGAGCAGTTCTTC. Its protein product is CASSLAKREGNEQFF. Full variable domain (outside the CDR3, taken from reference TRBV5-8 and TRBJ2-1): EAGVTQSPTHLIKTRGQQATLRCSPISGHTSVYWYQQALGLGLQFLLWYDEGEERNRGNFPPRFSGRQFPNYSSELNVNALELEDSALYLCASSLAKREGNEQFFGPGTRLTVL.

CDR3 nucleotide sequence: TGTGCCTGGAGTGTTAGCGGGGGGCCGGGTACGCAGTATTTT. It translates to CAWSVSGGPGTQYF. The chain combines TRBV30 with TRBJ2-3; 10 nucleotides match TRBD2. V trimming: 0 bases; J trimming: 8 bases; junction bases outside the gene matches: 5. Germline V lookup: CDR1 GTSNPN, CDR2 SVGIG (reference sequence). There are 14 residues in the CDR3.

The chain links TRBV19 to TRBJ2-7; the match to TRBD2 covers 7 bases. CDR3 length equals 15 residues. Germline V CDR1 and CDR2: LNHDA, SQIVND (reference sequence). V lost 7 bases to trimming and J lost 7 bases; unmatched junction nucleotides: 16. CDR3 loop: CASNSPGLSSEEQYF. The CDR3 DNA is TGTGCCAGTAATTCACCGGGACTATCCAGTGAGGAGCAGTACTTC.

This chain connects TRBV29-1 to TRBJ1-1; D unresolved. The CDR3 extends over 13 amino acids. Between the trimmed V and J ends, which lost 7 bases and 1 base, there was a span of 13 bases. CDR1 SQVTM and CDR2 ANQGSEA come from the germline V gene. The DNA for the CDR3 is TGCAGCGGCGGGATAGGAGGGAACACTGAAGCTTTCTTT. This codes for CSGGIGGNTEAFF.

V gene TRBV6-5 combines with J gene TRBJ1-3; D gene unclear. The CDR3 is made up of 13 amino acids. Trimming removed 8 bases from V and 6 bases from J, with 14 bases in between. Looked up from germline, CDR1 is MNHEY and CDR2 is SVGAGI. CDR3 loop: CASFKAGPNTIYF. DNA of the CDR3: TGTGCCAGCTTCAAGGCAGGCCCAAACACCATATATTTT.

V gene TRBV30 combines with J gene TRBJ2-7; tentative D call: TRBD1 (5 bases). The CDR3 extends over 15 amino acids. CDR1 GTSNPN and CDR2 SVGIG come from the germline V gene (reference sequence). The V gene lost 5 bases and the J gene lost 0 bases, with 17 bases spanning the gap. The CDR3 loop is CAWFGHHQSSYEQYF. As DNA, the CDR3 is TGTGCCTGGTTCGGACATCATCAGAGCTCCTACGAGCAGTACTTC. The variable domain in full, with the rest retrieved from reference TRBV30 and TRBJ2-7, is SQTIHQWPATLVQPVGSPLSLECTVEGTSNPNLYWYRQAAGRGLQLLFYSVGIGQISSEVPQNLSASRPQDRQFILSSKKLLLSDSGFYLCAWFGHHQSSYEQYFGPGTRLTVT.

Only one count was recorded for this clone. The chain is built from TRBV4-2 and TRBJ2-1; the D gene is possibly TRBD2 (7 bases). This CDR3 contains 15 residues. In germline, CDR1 is LGHNA, CDR2 YNFKEQ. Trimming cost V 0 bases and J 6 bases, with 12 bases left between them. CDR3 amino acids: CASSQEWEGGNEQFF. Here the CDR3 DNA reads TGTGCCAGCAGCCAAGAATGGGAGGGGGGCAATGAGCAGTTCTTC.

The chain uses TRBV11-3 and TRBJ1-5; 9 bases map to TRBD1. Germline trimming cut 1 base from V and 6 bases from J; bases unmatched to any gene: 7. CDR1 is SGHNT and CDR2 is YENEEA in the germline V gene. The CDR3 consists of 16 residues. The CDR3 DNA reads as TGTGCCAGCAGCTTAGGGACAGGGGATTTAGGTCAGCCCCAGCATTTT. This translates into CASSLGTGDLGQPQHF. Together with reference TRBV11-3 and TRBJ1-5, the CDR3 gives the full variable domain: EAGVVQSPRYKIIEKKQPVAFWCNPISGHNTLYWYLQNLGQGPELLIRYENEEAVDDSQLPKDRFSAERLKGVDSTLKIQPAELGDSAVYLCASSLGTGDLGQPQHFGDGTRLSIL.

This clone was observed a single time. The V gene is TRBV5-4, the J gene TRBJ1-4; 7 nucleotides line up with TRBD1. Trimming took 3 bases from V and 7 from J; bases not matched to a gene: 6. The CDR3 consists of 14 residues. Germline V gives CDR1 SGHNT, CDR2 YYREEE (reference sequence). CDR3 nucleotide sequence: TGTGCCAGCAGCTCAGGGACAGTCGCTGAAAAACTGTTTTTT. The encoded protein is CASSSGTVAEKLFF.

The CDR3 bases are TGTGCCAGCAGTGAACGACTAGCGGGGGAGGATGAGCAGTTCTTC. It yields the protein CASSERLAGEDEQFF. The rearrangement uses TRBV2 and TRBJ2-1; 12 nucleotides agree with TRBD2. Trimming took 2 bases from V and 8 from J; bases not matched to a gene: 4. This CDR3 is built from 15 residues. Germline CDR1 is SNHLY and CDR2 is FYNNEI.

CDR3 in DNA: TGCGCCAGCAGCCTGGACAGGGGAGTGAATGGCTACACCTTC. This translates into CASSLDRGVNGYTF. V gene TRBV5-1 combines with J gene TRBJ1-2; 9 bases match TRBD1. The CDR3 runs to 14 residues. Germline lookup yields CDR1 SGHRS and CDR2 YFSETQ. The V gene end was trimmed by 4 bases and the J gene end by 6 bases; junction bases not matched to a gene: 7.

This chain joins TRBV5-1 and TRBJ1-5; D may be TRBD1 (5 bases). The V end was cut by 2 bases, the J end by 2 bases, with 11 bases between. CDR3 length: 15 amino acids. Germline CDR1 and CDR2: SGHRS and YFSETQ. The CDR3 is CASSFDSIGNQPQHF. The DNA for the CDR3 is TGCGCCAGCAGCTTCGACAGTATTGGCAATCAGCCCCAGCATTTT.

The chain combines TRBV5-1 with TRBJ2-3, with D unresolved. The length of the CDR3 is 15 residues. Germline CDR1 and CDR2: SGHRS and YFSETQ. V gave up 1 base and J gave up 1 base, with 10 bases separating them. In DNA, the CDR3 is TGCGCCAGCAGCTTGCTGGTCAGTCGCACAGATACGCAGTATTTT. It yields the protein CASSLLVSRTDTQYF.

The CDR3 sequence is CASSTTGVNTGELFF. The CDR3 bases are TGTGCCAGCAGCACTACAGGGGTCAACACCGGGGAGCTGTTTTTT. This chain connects TRBV7-3 to TRBJ2-2; TRBD1 matches at 7 bases. This CDR3 region has 15 residues. V shed 5 bases, J shed 2 bases, and the junction held 5 bases outside the gene matches. Germline V lookup: CDR1 SGHTA, CDR2 FQGTGA.

The chain uses TRBV6-1 and TRBJ2-5; D might be TRBD2 (5 bases). Germline values: CDR1 MNHNS, CDR2 SASEGT. CDR3 length: 12 amino acids. V lost 6 bases, J lost 5 bases, and 10 bases lay in between. The CDR3 region is CASRLAEETQYF. CDR3 bases: TGTGCCAGCAGGCTAGCCGAGGAGACCCAGTACTTC.